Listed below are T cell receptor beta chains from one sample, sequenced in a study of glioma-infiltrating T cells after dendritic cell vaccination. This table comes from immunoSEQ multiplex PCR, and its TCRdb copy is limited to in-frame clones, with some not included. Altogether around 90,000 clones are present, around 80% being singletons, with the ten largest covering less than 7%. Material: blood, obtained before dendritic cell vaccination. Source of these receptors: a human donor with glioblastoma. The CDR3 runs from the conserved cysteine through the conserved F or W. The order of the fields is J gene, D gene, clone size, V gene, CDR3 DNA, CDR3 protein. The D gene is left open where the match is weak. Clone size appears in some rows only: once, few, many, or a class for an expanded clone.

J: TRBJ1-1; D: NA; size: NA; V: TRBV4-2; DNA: TGTGCCAGCAGCCCAGTCACTTCAGGAGCGGGGAACACTGAAGCTTTCTTT; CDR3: CASSPVTSGAGNTEAFF
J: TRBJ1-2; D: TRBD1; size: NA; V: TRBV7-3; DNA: TGTGCCAGCAGCCTGCTTGGGACAGGGGTAGGTGGCTACACCTTC; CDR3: CASSLLGTGVGGYTF
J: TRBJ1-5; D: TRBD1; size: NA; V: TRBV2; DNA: TGTGCCAGCAGTGGGGACAGGGGAATTGGCAATCAGCCCCAGCATTTT; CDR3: CASSGDRGIGNQPQHF
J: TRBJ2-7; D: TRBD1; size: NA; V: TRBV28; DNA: TGTGCCAGCAGTGGGCCCGGGACAGGGGAGCGAGAGCAGTACTTC; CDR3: CASSGPGTGEREQYF
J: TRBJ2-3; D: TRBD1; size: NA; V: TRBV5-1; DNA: TGCGCCAGCAGCCTTGGACAGGTCCCAGATACGCAGTATTTT; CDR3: CASSLGQVPDTQYF
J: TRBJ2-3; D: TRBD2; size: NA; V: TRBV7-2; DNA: TGTGCCAGCAGCCCTTTGAGCGGGGGGGGGCATACGCAGTATTTT; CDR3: CASSPLSGGGHTQYF
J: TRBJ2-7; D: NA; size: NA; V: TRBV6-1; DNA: TGTGCCAGCAGTGAGGAGGGGGCAATTCACGAGCAGTACTTC; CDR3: CASSEEGAIHEQYF
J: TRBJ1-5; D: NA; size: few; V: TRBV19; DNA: TGTGCCAGCCGGGACAACAATCAGCCCCAGCATTTT; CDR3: CASRDNNQPQHF
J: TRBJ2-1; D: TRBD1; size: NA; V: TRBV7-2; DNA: TGTGCCAGCAGCTTAGGTACGGGACAGGGACGGGGTGAGCAGTTCTTC; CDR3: CASSLGTGQGRGEQFF
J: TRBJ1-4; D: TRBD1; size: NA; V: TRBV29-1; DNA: TGCAGCGTTGGGGCCGGACAGGGGAATGAAAAACTGTTTTTT; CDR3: CSVGAGQGNEKLFF